What follows describes a single TCR beta chain. Original processing notes: Researchers report that nucleated cell counts were estimated from reference gene primer amplification. The assay was immunoSEQ multiplex PCR, and TCRdb's table has in-frame clones only and misses some. V and J calls and clone size are given by that table; D and trimming were obtained from the DNA. The sample records approximately 110,000 clones, roughly 80% being singletons. The data were taken from a study of blood T cell repertoires in COVID-19. At the level of the study: From the United States, Italy and Spain came samples of acute and convalescent COVID-19. Nucleic acid was either cDNA or gDNA, and it came from T cells, B-cell-depleted T cells, or PBMCs.

The ends lost 0 bases at V and 4 bases at J; junction bases unmatched: 9. CDR1 and CDR2 (germline): SGHVS, FNYEAQ. The CDR3 consists of 20 residues. Sequenced input: peripheral blood. This clonotype was sampled from a man aged 50 or older with acute or convalescent COVID-19. V is TRBV7-6 and J is TRBJ2-1; 16 bases agree with TRBD2. CDR3 nucleotides: TGTGCCAGCAGCTTAGCCCCGGGACTAGCGGGGGGGCGTGAGTACAATGAGCAGTTCTTC. Amino acid sequence: CASSLAPGLAGGREYNEQFF.